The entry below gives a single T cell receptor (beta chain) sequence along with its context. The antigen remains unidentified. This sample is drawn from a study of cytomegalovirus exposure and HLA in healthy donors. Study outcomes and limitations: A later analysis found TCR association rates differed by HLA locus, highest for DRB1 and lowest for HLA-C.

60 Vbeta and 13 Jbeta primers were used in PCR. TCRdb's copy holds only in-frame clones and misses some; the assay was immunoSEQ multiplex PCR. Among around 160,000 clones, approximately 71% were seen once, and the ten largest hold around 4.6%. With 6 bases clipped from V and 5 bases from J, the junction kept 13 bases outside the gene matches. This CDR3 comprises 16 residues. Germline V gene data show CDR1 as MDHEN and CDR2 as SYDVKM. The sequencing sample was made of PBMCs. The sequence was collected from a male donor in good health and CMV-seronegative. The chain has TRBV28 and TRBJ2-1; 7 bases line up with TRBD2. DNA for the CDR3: TGTGCCAGCAGATCCCACATGGCTAGCGGACACAATGAGCAGTTCTTC. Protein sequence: CASRSHMASGHNEQFF.